The 14 T cell receptor beta chains reported below all come from one sample, sequenced in a study of beta chain features in type 1 diabetes. Investigators reverse transcribed all isolated RNA, so they sequenced expressed TCRB transcripts. Clones were read by immunoSEQ multiplex PCR, and TCRdb kept only the in-frame ones, dropping some. The profile covers roughly 300,000 clones, with 6.5% to 10% appearing a single time and approximately 0.44% taken by the ten largest. Source material: central memory CD4+ T cells from blood. These receptors were obtained from a woman between 18 and 29 years old in good health.

In this sample, this clone turned up many times. This chain joins TRBV7-9 and TRBJ2-1, with 7 nucleotides matching TRBD2. With V trimmed by 2 bases and J by 5 bases, 9 bases remained unmatched. This CDR3 spans 16 amino acids. The germline V gene encodes CDR1 SEHNR and CDR2 FQNEAQ (reference sequence). Written as DNA, the CDR3 is TGTGCCAGCAGCTTAAGGTGGTCGGGGAGGGACAATGAGCAGTTCTTC. This gives the protein CASSLRWSGRDNEQFF.

This clone was seen only a few times. The rearrangement joins TRBV7-8 to TRBJ2-3; D is unclear. Germline lookup yields CDR1 SGHVS and CDR2 FQNEAQ. CDR3 length: 13 residues. V dropped 5 bases and J dropped 4 bases, with 10 bases sitting between them. The CDR3 bases are TGTGCCAGCAGCCTACAACTTTCAGATACGCAGTATTTT. Encoded protein: CASSLQLSDTQYF. Complete variable domain (other parts from reference TRBV7-8 and TRBJ2-3): GAGVSQSPRYKVAKRGQDVALRCDPISGHVSLFWYQQALGQGPEFLTYFQNEAQLDKSGLPSDRFFAERPEGSVSTLKIQRTQQEDSAVYLCASSLQLSDTQYFGPGTRLTVL.

This clone was counted only a few times. Other DNA sequences of this sample code for an identical CDR3. The chain uses TRBV5-6 and TRBJ1-2; D is uncertain. V was shortened by 2 bases and J by 4 bases, with 3 bases between the two germline ends. This CDR3 comprises 11 residues. Germline assignment: CDR1 SGHDT and CDR2 YYEEEE. The CDR3 spells CASSFGYGYTF. As DNA, the CDR3 is TGTGCCAGCAGCTTTGGCTATGGCTACACCTTC.

A few counts support this clone. The CDR3 DNA is TGTGCCAGCAGCATACGTTCAGGAGATGAAGCTTTCTTT. As protein: CASSIRSGDEAFF. The chain has TRBV9 and TRBJ1-1; unclear D gene. The CDR3 is made up of 13 amino acids. Trimming shortened V by 4 bases and J by 7 bases, and 14 bases separated the two germline ends. From germline, CDR1 is SGDLS and CDR2 YYNGEE.

The chain combines TRBV18 with TRBJ2-1; 8 bases map to TRBD2. The CDR3 runs 16 residues. Trimming removed 3 bases from V and 0 bases from J; junction bases left unmatched: 4. Germline loops: CDR1 KGHSH, CDR2 LQKENI. This chain's CDR3 is CASSPTGGSSYNEQFF. The CDR3 DNA is TGTGCCAGCTCACCCACGGGAGGGAGCTCCTACAATGAGCAGTTCTTC.

In this sample, this clone turned up a few times. The chain recombines TRBV5-1 with TRBJ1-4; D not resolved. The CDR3 is 15 amino acids. In germline, CDR1 is SGHRS, CDR2 YFSETQ. V was cut by 0 bases and J by 5 bases, with 11 bases left in between. The CDR3 spells CASSLGTPGNEKLFF. The CDR3 region has the DNA TGCGCCAGCAGCTTGGGCACCCCCGGCAATGAAAAACTGTTTTTT.

The chain links TRBV5-1 to TRBJ1-3; D gene ambiguous. Germline lookup yields CDR1 SGHRS and CDR2 YFSETQ. This CDR3 contains 14 residues. V lost 4 bases and J lost 2, with 10 bases in between. Written as DNA, the CDR3 is TGCGCCAGCAGCCCCCTCGTCGCTGGAAACACCATATATTTT. As protein: CASSPLVAGNTIYF.

This clone showed up many times. DNA for the CDR3: TGTGCCAGTAGTATAGGGGTTAGTCTGGGGGAGCAGTTCTTC. Translating it yields CASSIGVSLGEQFF. J is TRBJ2-1 and V is TRBV19; D is unclear. Germline CDR1 LNHDA, CDR2 SQIVND (reference sequence). This CDR3 is 14 amino acids long. Trimming shortened V by 1 base and J by 10 bases, and 14 bases separated the two germline ends. The variable domain in full, with the rest retrieved from reference TRBV19 and TRBJ2-1, is DGGITQSPKYLFRKEGQNVTLSCEQNLNHDAMYWYRQDPGQGLRLIYYSQIVNDFQKGDIAEGYSVSREKKESFPLTVTSAQKNPTAFYLCASSIGVSLGEQFFGPGTRLTVL.

The chain recombines TRBV7-3 with TRBJ1-1, with D unresolved. This CDR3 has 13 amino acids. V was shortened by 4 bases and J by 1 base, with 7 bases between the two germline ends. CDR1 SGHTA and CDR2 FQGTGA come from the germline V gene. The CDR3 spells CASSSGGNTEAFF. As DNA, the CDR3 is TGTGCCAGCAGCTCGGGCGGGAACACTGAAGCTTTCTTT.

This clone was observed a few times. The rearrangement links TRBV28 to TRBJ2-7, with 11 bases aligning to TRBD1. The CDR3 consists of 15 residues. From germline, CDR1 is MDHEN and CDR2 SYDVKM. V lost 6 bases to trimming and J lost 3 bases; unmatched junction nucleotides: 7. CDR3 amino acids: CASREDRGRIYEQYF. For the CDR3, the DNA is TGTGCCAGCAGAGAGGACAGGGGGCGAATCTACGAGCAGTACTTC.

This clone was seen a few times. The V and J genes are TRBV29-1 and TRBJ2-7, with D possibly called TRBD1 or TRBD2 (5 bases each). With 5 bases removed from V and 4 bases from J, the gap between germline ends came to 15 bases. The CDR3 is made up of 13 amino acids. Germline CDR1 reads SQVTM; CDR2 reads ANQGSEA. The CDR3 protein is CSVHVWGSYEQYF. The CDR3 DNA follows: TGCAGCGTTCATGTATGGGGGTCGTACGAGCAGTACTTC.

This clone was observed many times. This chain links TRBV7-9 with TRBJ2-6, with TRBD1 matching 9 bases. The junction had 16 bases not matched to a gene; V was cut back by 4 bases and J by 18 bases. Germline V gene sequence: CDR1 SEHNR, CDR2 FQNEAQ (reference sequence). The CDR3 is 15 residues long. For the CDR3, the DNA is TGTGCCAGCAGCTCAGGGGGAGACAGGGGGATGATACCGACTTTC. This gives the protein CASSSGGDRGMIPTF.

The V and J genes are TRBV5-4 and TRBJ1-2; D unresolved. The CDR3 has 14 residues. Trimming cost V 2 bases and J 6 bases, with 14 bases left between them. Looked up from germline, CDR1 is SGHNT and CDR2 is YYREEE (reference sequence). The CDR3 region is CASSFYEEIDGYTF. For the CDR3, the DNA is TGTGCCAGCAGCTTTTATGAGGAAATCGATGGCTACACCTTC.

This clone was detected only a few times. This sequence joins TRBV5-1 and TRBJ2-3; D is undetermined. This CDR3 comprises 12 residues. The V end lost 2 bases, the J end lost 2 bases, and 3 bases lay between the germline ends. Germline V gene sequence: CDR1 SGHRS, CDR2 YFSETQ. The CDR3 loop is CASSFVTDTQYF. The DNA of the CDR3 is TGCGCCAGCAGCTTTGTCACAGATACGCAGTATTTT.